This TCR beta chain was documented in a study of blood T cell repertoires in COVID-19. On the study more broadly: Acute and convalescent COVID-19 specimens originated in the United States, Italy and Spain. The cDNA or gDNA used as material had been derived from T cells, B-cell-depleted T cells, or PBMCs.

Original handling: Reference gene primer amplification gave nucleated cell count estimates. Measured with immunoSEQ multiplex PCR; TCRdb has only the in-frame clones, and not every one. Clone size and the V and J calls come from that table; the DNA yielded D and trimming. Of roughly 410,000 clones listed, around nine tenths were seen once; the top ten hold approximately 1.5%. Followed longitudinally, the Seattle patients had been enrolled during active infection. This CDR3 region has 14 residues. Germline V gives CDR1 MNHEY, CDR2 SMNVEV (reference sequence). V was cut by 6 bases and J by 6 bases, with 17 bases left in between.

The TCR comes from a woman between 40 and 50 years old with COVID-19, enrolled during active disease. Sequencing was performed on peripheral blood. The V call is TRBV27, the J call TRBJ1-2, with D maybe TRBD1 (6 bases). The CDR3 spells CASSREGTKDGYTF. The CDR3 coding sequence is TGTGCCAGCAGCCGGGAGGGGACAAAGGATGGCTACACCTTC.